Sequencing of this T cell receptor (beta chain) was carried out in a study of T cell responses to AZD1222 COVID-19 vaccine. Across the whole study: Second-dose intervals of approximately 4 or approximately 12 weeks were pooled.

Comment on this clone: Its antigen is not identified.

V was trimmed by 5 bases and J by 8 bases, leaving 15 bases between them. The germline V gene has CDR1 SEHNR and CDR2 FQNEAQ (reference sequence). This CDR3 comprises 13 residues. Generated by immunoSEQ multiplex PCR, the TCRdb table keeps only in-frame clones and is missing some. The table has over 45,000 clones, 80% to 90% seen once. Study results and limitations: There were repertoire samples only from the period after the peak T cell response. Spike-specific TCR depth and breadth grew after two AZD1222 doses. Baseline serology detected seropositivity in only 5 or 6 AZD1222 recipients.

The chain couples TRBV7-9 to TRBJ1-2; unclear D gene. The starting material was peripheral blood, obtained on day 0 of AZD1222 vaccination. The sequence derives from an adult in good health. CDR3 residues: CASSQTSVGGYTF. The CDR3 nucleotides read TGTGCCAGCAGCCAGACTTCTGTTGGAGGCTACACCTTC. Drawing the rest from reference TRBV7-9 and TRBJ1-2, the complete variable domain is DTGVSQNPRHKITKRGQNVTFRCDPISEHNRLYWYRQTLGQGPEFLTYFQNEAQLEKSRLLSDRFSAERPKGSFSTLEIQRTEQGDSAMYLCASSQTSVGGYTFGSGTRLTVV.